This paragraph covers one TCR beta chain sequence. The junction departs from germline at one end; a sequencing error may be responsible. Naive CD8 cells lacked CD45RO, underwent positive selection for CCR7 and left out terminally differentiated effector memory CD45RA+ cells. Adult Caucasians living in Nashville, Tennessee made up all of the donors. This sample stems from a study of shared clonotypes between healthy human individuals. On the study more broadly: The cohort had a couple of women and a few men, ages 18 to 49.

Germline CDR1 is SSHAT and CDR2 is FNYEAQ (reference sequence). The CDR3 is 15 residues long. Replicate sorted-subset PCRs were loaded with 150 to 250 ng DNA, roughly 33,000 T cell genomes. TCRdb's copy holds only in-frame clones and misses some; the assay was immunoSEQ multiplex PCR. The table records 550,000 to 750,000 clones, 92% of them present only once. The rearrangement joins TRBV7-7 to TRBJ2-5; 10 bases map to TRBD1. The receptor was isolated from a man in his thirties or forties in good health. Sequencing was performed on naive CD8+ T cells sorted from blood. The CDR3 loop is CASSLAGGTGDTQYF. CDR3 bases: TGTGCTAGCAGCTTAGCCGGCGGGACAGGGGATACCCAGTACTTC.